These 6 T cell receptor beta chains came from one sample sequenced in a study of blood T cells in healthy people across ages. Using a J-beta primer mix together with a sample-barcoded 5' primer, a second PCR was run for about 6 to 11 cycles. TCRdb re-called the 5' RACE reads through MiXCR, storing one row per CDR3 protein. The sample shows more than 700,000 distinct CDR3 sequences, less than 70% of them seen only once. The sequenced sample was blood. These receptors were collected from a man of 80 years or more in good health.

For this clonotype: The junction and the germline gene differ at one end; a read error may be behind it. This chain connects TRBV6-5 to TRBJ1-2; the D gene is possibly TRBD1 (6 bases). The V gene's germline CDR1 is MNHEY and CDR2 SVGAGI. The CDR3 length is 15 residues. CDR3 in DNA: TGTGCCAGCAGACTGGTGGGGGGCGCGAACTATGGCAACACCTTC. Encoded protein: CASRLVGGANYGNTF.

This clonotype showed up just a few times. The chain uses TRBV11-2 and TRBJ2-4; 8 nucleotides align to TRBD1. The J call may be wrong; the DNA end is better matched by TRBJ2-5. Germline V gene lookup returns CDR1 SGHAT and CDR2 FQNNGV. This CDR3 contains 18 residues. CDR3 in amino acids: CASRTGTGLIGEQETQYF. The CDR3 coding sequence is TGTGCCAGCAGGACTGGGACAGGCCTAATAGGGGAACAAGAGACCCAGTACTTC.

This chain joins TRBV5-1 and TRBJ2-7; TRBD2 is a possible D gene (5 bases). CDR3 size: 14 residues. V was shortened by 4 bases and J by 2 bases, with 13 bases between the two germline ends. CDR1 is SGHRS and CDR2 is YFSETQ in the germline V gene. The CDR3 here is CASSPEAAAYEQYF. Written as DNA, the CDR3 is TGCGCCAGCAGCCCCGAAGCGGCCGCCTACGAGCAGTACTTC.

This clonotype was counted only a few times. This chain uses TRBV18 with TRBJ2-5, with a possible D match to TRBD2 (6 bases). The end of the DNA aligns better with TRBJ2-7, so the J call may be wrong. CDR3 length: 16 amino acids. CDR1 KGHSH and CDR2 LQKENI come from the germline V gene. CDR3 sequence: CASSPVVEGLTYEQYF. The CDR3, as DNA: TGTGCCAGCTCACCAGTCGTGGAGGGGCTAACCTACGAGCAGTACTTC.

J is TRBJ2-7 and V is TRBV5-1, with a tentative D call TRBD2 (5 bases). Gene TRBJ2-5 matches the end of the DNA better, so the J call may be wrong. The CDR3 runs to 14 residues. The V gene's germline CDR1 is SGHRS and CDR2 YFSETQ. CDR3 DNA sequence: TGCGCCAGCAGCACCGGGATGCCTTTGGAGACCCAGTACTTC. Its protein is CASSTGMPLETQYF.

This clonotype was seen a few times. The V and J genes are TRBV28 and TRBJ2-1; a weak D match, TRBD1 (6 bases). TRBJ2-7 matches the DNA end more closely, so the J call is doubtful. The CDR3 totals 15 residues. Germline lookup yields CDR1 MDHEN and CDR2 SYDVKM. Here the CDR3 reads CASSRDTRSYNEQYF. As DNA, the CDR3 is TGTGCCAGCAGCAGGGACACCCGCTCCTACAATGAGCAGTACTTC.